Listed here are 32 T cell receptor beta chains from one sample, sequenced in a study of CXCR3-negative and CXCR3-positive naive CD8 T cells. Libraries were UMI-labeled 5' RACE TRB cDNA. Reanalyzing the 5' RACE reads, TCRdb keeps one entry per CDR3 protein, without DNA. This sample's table has more than 65,000 distinct CDR3 sequences. The sequencing sample was made of naive CXCR3- CD8+ T cells from blood. Described subset: CD45RO-CCR7+CD27+CD95- naive CD8+ T cells lacking CXCR3 (TNR3-). Source of these receptors: a human donor in good health. Some clones in this sample may be carry-over from other donors' samples.

This chain links TRBV12-3 or TRBV12-4 with TRBJ1-1. This CDR3 contains 13 residues. The CDR3 region is CASSLIRFTEAFF.

The chain's CDR3 is CASSQVLPASYNEQFF. This sequence joins TRBV14 and TRBJ2-1; TCRdb gives TRBD1 as the D gene, but with no DNA this cannot be confirmed. CDR3 length: 16 residues. CDR1 SGHDN and CDR2 FVKESK come from the germline V gene.

The rearrangement uses TRBV5-1 and TRBJ2-2; TCRdb gives TRBD2 as the D gene, but with no DNA this cannot be confirmed. The germline gives CDR1 SGHRS, CDR2 YFSETQ. There are 21 residues in the CDR3. The CDR3 reads CASSRPWASGRETLNTGELFF.

The gene calls are TRBV12-5 and TRBJ2-7; TCRdb names TRBD1, which stays unverified in the absence of DNA. The CDR3 length is 12 residues. The germline CDR1 and CDR2 sequences are LGHNT and FRNRAP. CDR3 protein: CASGLGAYEQYF.

The chain has TRBV5-8 and TRBJ1-1; there is no DNA to check the TCRdb D call of TRBD1. Germline CDR1 SGHTS, CDR2 YDEGEE. The CDR3 sequence is 17 residues long. CDR3 amino acids: CASSLPTGKGLNTEAFF. The full variable domain, rest sourced from reference TRBV5-8 and TRBJ1-1, is EAGVTQSPTHLIKTRGQQATLRCSPISGHTSVYWYQQALGLGLQFLLWYDEGEERNRGNFPPRFSGRQFPNYSSELNVNALELEDSALYLCASSLPTGKGLNTEAFFGQGTRLTVV.

V is TRBV11-2 and J is TRBJ2-3; TCRdb proposes TRBD2, but this gene call is untestable without DNA. Germline V gives CDR1 SGHAT, CDR2 FQNNGV. CDR3 length equals 18 residues. The CDR3 sequence: CASSLFHSGRGSTDTQYF.

This chain uses TRBV7-2 with TRBJ2-3; the D gene TCRdb calls, TRBD2, cannot be checked with no DNA. This CDR3 spans 15 amino acids. Germline CDR1 is SGHTA and CDR2 is FQGNSA. The CDR3 protein is CASSLLAGSTDTQYF.

V and J are TRBV7-7 and TRBJ2-1; the D call from TCRdb, TRBD2, cannot be confirmed without DNA. The CDR3 has 16 residues. CDR1 is SSHAT, CDR2 FNYEAQ, per germline (reference sequence). The CDR3 loop reads CASSKLPGLAGVDQFF.

V gene TRBV29-1 combines with J gene TRBJ2-2; TCRdb names TRBD1, which stays unverified in the absence of DNA. Per the germline V gene, CDR1 is SQVTM and CDR2 is ANQGSEA. The CDR3 contains 14 residues. The chain's CDR3 is CSVEEGPGSGELFF.

The CDR3 protein is CASSSSAGPYEQYF. The chain joins TRBV7-2 to TRBJ2-7. The CDR3 is made up of 14 amino acids. Germline V gene sequence: CDR1 SGHTA, CDR2 FQGNSA.

The V gene is TRBV28, the J gene TRBJ2-7; lacking DNA, the TRBD1 call made by TCRdb goes unchecked. Per germline, CDR1 MDHEN and CDR2 SYDVKM. The CDR3 is 14 residues long. CDR3 residues: CASSSGTGPYEQYF.

CDR3 amino acids: CSVVPDRDGIYEQYF. The V gene is TRBV29-1, the J gene TRBJ2-7; TCRdb names TRBD1, which stays unverified in the absence of DNA. CDR1 is SQVTM, CDR2 ANQGSEA, per germline. The CDR3 loop spans 15 amino acids.

The chain is built from TRBV7-8 and TRBJ2-7; TCRdb picks TRBD1, but there is no DNA to check that call. CDR1 SGHVS and CDR2 FQNEAQ come from the germline V gene. This CDR3 has 15 amino acids. CDR3 sequence: CASSDRDRGSYEQYF.

The J gene is TRBJ1-1, the V gene TRBV28; TCRdb proposes TRBD1, but this gene call is untestable without DNA. There are 16 residues in the CDR3. The germline V gene has CDR1 MDHEN and CDR2 SYDVKM. CDR3 residues: CASSLGGGYWNTEAFF.

This chain links TRBV4-2 with TRBJ2-3; TCRdb's D gene call, TRBD2, goes unchecked for lack of DNA. The length of the CDR3 is 17 residues. Germline CDR1 reads LGHNA; CDR2 reads YNFKEQ. The CDR3 loop is CASSHDPGLGPTDTQYF.

The chain is built from TRBV5-6 and TRBJ2-3; TCRdb selects TRBD1, and the lack of DNA leaves this call unchecked. The CDR3 has 16 residues. Looked up from germline, CDR1 is SGHDT and CDR2 is YYEEEE. The CDR3 sequence: CASSLIRSGAGDTQYF.

V is TRBV20-1 and J is TRBJ2-7; the D call from TCRdb, TRBD2, cannot be confirmed without DNA. From germline, CDR1 is DFQATT and CDR2 SNEGSKA (reference sequence). CDR3 length equals 15 residues. CDR3 residues: CSARPDRDYVYEQYF.

This chain links TRBV4-1 with TRBJ1-5. Germline values: CDR1 MGHRA, CDR2 YSYEKL. This CDR3 has 14 amino acids. CDR3 residues: CASSLDGFNQPQHF.

The chain employs TRBV29-1 and TRBJ2-1; TCRdb calls TRBD1, which cannot be checked without DNA. In germline, CDR1 is SQVTM, CDR2 ANQGSEA. CDR3 length: 13 amino acids. CDR3 in amino acids: CSHIQANYNEQFF.

This chain uses TRBV6-5 with TRBJ2-7. The CDR3 extends over 12 amino acids. Per the germline V gene, CDR1 is MNHEY and CDR2 is SVGAGI. The CDR3: CASGTGSYEQYF.

The J gene is TRBJ1-1, the V gene TRBV29-1. CDR3 length: 13 amino acids. Germline assignment: CDR1 SQVTM and CDR2 ANQGSEA. CDR3: CSVDGWGRTEAFF.

V and J are TRBV4-1 and TRBJ2-3; with no DNA, the TCRdb D assignment of TRBD2 cannot be verified. The CDR3 totals 15 residues. The V gene's germline CDR1 is MGHRA and CDR2 YSYEKL. The CDR3 is CASSQVAGGTDTQYF.

The chain joins TRBV14 to TRBJ1-1; TCRdb selects TRBD1, and the lack of DNA leaves this call unchecked. Germline V gene lookup returns CDR1 SGHDN and CDR2 FVKESK. The CDR3 is 13 residues long. The CDR3 loop reads CASTKGADTEAFF.

V usage is TRBV7-9 and J usage is TRBJ2-7; the D call of TRBD1 rests on TCRdb alone, since no DNA is present to check it. The CDR3 is made up of 13 amino acids. Germline V CDR1 and CDR2: SEHNR, FQNEAQ (reference sequence). CDR3 amino acids: CASSPGHPYEQYF.

J is TRBJ1-5 and V is TRBV27; TCRdb's assignment of TRBD1 cannot be checked, as there is no DNA. CDR3 length: 14 residues. CDR1 MNHEY and CDR2 SMNVEV come from the germline V gene (reference sequence). CDR3 in amino acids: CASRGGLSNQPQHF.

V gene TRBV12-3 or TRBV12-4 combines with J gene TRBJ2-2. The CDR3 consists of 13 residues. This CDR3 reads CASSLFPTGELFF.

The rearrangement links TRBV29-1 to TRBJ2-7; absent DNA, TCRdb's TRBD2 call cannot be checked. The CDR3 is 14 amino acids. Germline V lookup: CDR1 SQVTM, CDR2 ANQGSEA. The CDR3 loop reads CSVAGLAGFYEQYF.

This CDR3 reads CASSFRGQGPNEQFF. V is TRBV28 and J is TRBJ2-1; TCRdb's D gene call, TRBD1, goes unchecked for lack of DNA. The CDR3 has 15 amino acids. The germline V gene has CDR1 MDHEN and CDR2 SYDVKM. The whole variable domain, remainder taken from reference TRBV28 and TRBJ2-1, is DVKVTQSSRYLVKRTGEKVFLECVQDMDHENMFWYRQDPGLGLRLIYFSYDVKMKEKGDIPEGYSVSREKKERFSLILESASTNQTSMYLCASSFRGQGPNEQFFGPGTRLTVL.

The rearrangement links TRBV13 to TRBJ2-1; the D call from TCRdb, TRBD2, cannot be confirmed without DNA. The germline V gene has CDR1 PRHDT and CDR2 FYEKMQ (reference sequence). The length of the CDR3 is 15 residues. CDR3 protein: CASSLGGLAGNEQFF. Filled out from reference TRBV13 and TRBJ2-1, the complete variable domain reads AAGVIQSPRHLIKEKRETATLKCYPIPRHDTVYWYQQGPGQDPQFLISFYEKMQSDKGSIPDRFSAQQFSDYHSELNMSSLELGDSALYFCASSLGGLAGNEQFFGPGTRLTVL.

The CDR3 protein is CASSLYTSRGYNEQFF. The chain joins TRBV28 to TRBJ2-1; TCRdb outputs TRBD2, but without DNA this stays unchecked. This CDR3 has 16 amino acids. Germline V lookup: CDR1 MDHEN, CDR2 SYDVKM.

This chain links TRBV28 with TRBJ2-7; with no DNA, the TCRdb D assignment of TRBD1 cannot be verified. In germline, CDR1 is MDHEN, CDR2 SYDVKM. The CDR3 has 14 amino acids. This chain's CDR3 is CASRIRDRPYEQYF.

This chain uses TRBV15 with TRBJ2-3; without DNA, the TCRdb call of TRBD2 cannot be checked. Germline CDR1 and CDR2: LNHNV and YYDKDF (reference sequence). CDR3 length equals 16 residues. This CDR3 reads CATSLLAGELQDTQYF.